These 10 T cell receptor beta chains came from one sample sequenced in a study of beta chain features in type 1 diabetes. Sequenced material consisted of expressed TCRB transcripts (all of the isolated RNA was reverse transcribed). Here immunoSEQ multiplex PCR was the method, and the copy in TCRdb shows in-frame clones only, minus some. The sample lists around 250,000 clones, roughly an eighth occurring once. Sequenced: naive CD4+ T cells from blood. These receptors all stem from a woman in her thirties or forties in good health.

This clone was observed a few times. The CDR3 DNA reads TGTGCCACCGGAACCGGGACAGGGGTTTCTGGCTACACCTTC. Residues: CATGTGTGVSGYTF. The chain uses TRBV6-6 and TRBJ1-2; 10 bases are a match to TRBD1. The V segment lost 10 bases and the J segment 7 bases; nucleotides outside the gene matches: 12. Germline CDR1 is MNHNY and CDR2 is SVGAGI (reference sequence). The CDR3 is 14 residues long.

This clone was found a few times. The J gene is TRBJ1-5, the V gene TRBV2; TRBD1 aligns across 10 bases. The junction had 4 bases not matched to a gene; V was cut back by 4 bases and J by 7 bases. Looked up from germline, CDR1 is SNHLY and CDR2 is FYNNEI. The CDR3 is 14 residues long. This CDR3 is CASSAGTGAQPQHF. CDR3 bases: TGTGCCAGCAGTGCCGGGACAGGGGCCCAGCCCCAGCATTTT.

This clone was seen more than once but under ten times. J is TRBJ2-3 and V is TRBV7-8; 9 bases line up with TRBD1. The CDR3 length is 14 residues. Germline V gene sequence: CDR1 SGHVS, CDR2 FQNEAQ. The V gene end was trimmed by 3 bases and the J gene end by 6 bases; junction bases not matched to a gene: 4. CDR3 amino acids: CASSFRDREDTQYF. CDR3 bases: TGTGCCAGCAGCTTCCGGGACAGGGAGGATACGCAGTATTTT.

The chain links TRBV5-1 to TRBJ2-3, with D maybe TRBD2 (6 bases). The CDR3 totals 14 residues. The V and J ends lost 2 bases and 6 bases respectively, with 13 bases between them. CDR1 is SGHRS, CDR2 YFSETQ, per germline. CDR3 loop: CASSLRGSGDTQYF. CDR3 DNA sequence: TGCGCCAGCAGCTTACGGGGGTCGGGGGATACGCAGTATTTT.

This clone was detected only a few times. The V gene is TRBV6-1, the J gene TRBJ2-1; the D is unclear. The CDR3 sequence is 10 residues long. The V and J ends lost 2 bases and 9 bases respectively, with 2 bases between them. CDR1 is MNHNS, CDR2 SASEGT, per germline. CDR3 protein: CASSEREQFF. In DNA, the CDR3 is TGTGCCAGCAGTGAACGTGAGCAGTTCTTC.

The V gene is TRBV5-1, the J gene TRBJ2-1, with 8 bases that match TRBD2. With 7 bases clipped from V and 7 bases from J, the junction kept 7 bases outside the gene matches. This CDR3 contains 13 residues. The V gene's germline CDR1 is SGHRS and CDR2 YFSETQ. The CDR3: CASQTGGGNEQFF. Here the CDR3 DNA reads TGCGCCAGCCAAACGGGGGGGGGAAATGAGCAGTTCTTC.

V and J are TRBV6-5 and TRBJ1-2; TRBD1 aligns across 12 bases. The V and J ends lost 5 bases and 3 bases, in that order; junction bases with no gene match: 1. The V gene's germline CDR1 is MNHEY and CDR2 SVGAGI. The CDR3 contains 14 residues. CDR3 sequence reads: CASSRDRGHYGYTF. The CDR3 coding sequence is TGTGCCAGCAGTCGGGACAGGGGGCACTATGGCTACACCTTC.

This clone was counted many times. This rearrangement joins TRBV29-1 to TRBJ2-6; 8 nucleotides line up with TRBD1. The CDR3 runs to 15 residues. The V gene end was trimmed by 7 bases and the J gene end by 0 bases; junction bases not matched to a gene: 5. The germline gives CDR1 SQVTM, CDR2 ANQGSEA. CDR3 in amino acids: CSGQTGASGANVLTF. DNA for the CDR3: TGCAGCGGCCAGACAGGGGCCTCTGGGGCCAACGTCCTGACTTTC.

This clone was picked up a small number of times. The CDR3 DNA reads TGTGCCAGCTCACCACTCATGAACACTGAAGCTTTCTTT. This encodes CASSPLMNTEAFF. V gene TRBV18 combines with J gene TRBJ1-1; D is ambiguous. From germline, CDR1 is KGHSH and CDR2 LQKENI. V lost 1 base to trimming and J lost 0 bases, with 3 bases between them. The CDR3 contains 13 residues.

The rearrangement joins TRBV6-6 to TRBJ2-7; TRBD1 matches at 7 bases. Germline V gene sequence: CDR1 MNHNY, CDR2 SVGAGI (reference sequence). With 3 bases clipped from V and 1 base from J, the junction kept 9 bases outside the gene matches. CDR3 length: 16 residues. DNA of the CDR3: TGTGCCAGCAGTTATCCGGGACAGAAGAATTCCTACGAGCAGTACTTC. It yields the protein CASSYPGQKNSYEQYF.